These 27 T cell receptor beta chains share one sample of origin, sequenced in a study of T-cell reconstitution after alpha-beta-depleted transplantation in children. Preparing the TCRbeta library involved the use of unique molecular identifiers. TCRdb reprocessed the PCR reads via MiXCR and lists one record per CDR3 protein. The sample shows over 150,000 distinct CDR3 sequences, more than 6.5% of them seen only once. The source material was PBMCs from the stem cell graft donor, sampled from the stem cell graft. These receptors originate from a human donor who donated a stem cell graft to a child with Wiskott-Aldrich syndrome.

This clonotype was picked up many times. The V and J genes are TRBV2 and TRBJ2-3; D remains unclear. Germline values: CDR1 SNHLY, CDR2 FYNNEI. V was pared by 1 base and J by 5 bases, with 10 bases between. The CDR3 spans 14 residues. The CDR3 loop is CASSEGSREDTQYF. In DNA, the CDR3 is TGTGCCAGCAGTGAAGGTTCCCGAGAAGATACGCAGTATTTT.

The V gene is TRBV4-1, the J gene TRBJ1-5; D not resolved. CDR1 is MGHRA, CDR2 YSYEKL, per germline. Trimming took off 2 bases at V and 6 bases at J, with 20 bases between the two ends. CDR3 length: 17 amino acids. The CDR3 DNA reads TGCGCCAGCAGCCAACCCTCGGGAGTCCTCCCCGCTCAGCCCCAGCATTTT. It yields the protein CASSQPSGVLPAQPQHF.

There are many counts of this clonotype. V gene TRBV20-1 combines with J gene TRBJ2-3; tentative D call: TRBD2 (6 bases). Trimming took off 2 bases at V and 3 bases at J, with 21 bases between the two ends. Germline lookup yields CDR1 DFQATT and CDR2 SNEGSKA (reference sequence). This CDR3 region has 17 residues. The CDR3 loop reads CSARLIPGASTTDTQYF. As DNA, the CDR3 is TGCAGTGCTAGACTAATTCCGGGAGCATCGACTACAGATACGCAGTATTTT.

This clonotype was counted between two and nine times. This chain uses TRBV19 with TRBJ2-2, with 8 bases that match TRBD1. Per germline, CDR1 LNHDA and CDR2 SQIVND (reference sequence). Unmatched junction bases numbered 7, after V lost 6 bases and J lost 7 bases. CDR3 length: 14 amino acids. In DNA form, the CDR3 reads TGTGCCAGTAGAGTGGACAGGGATGGCGGGGAGCTGTTTTTT. Its translation is CASRVDRDGGELFF.

This clonotype has ten or more counts. V usage is TRBV4-3 and J usage is TRBJ2-3, with 7 bases that match TRBD1. J gave up 0 bases and V 4 bases, and 4 bases lay outside the gene matches. Germline V gene sequence: CDR1 LGHNA, CDR2 YSLEER. The CDR3 covers 15 residues. In nucleotides, the CDR3 is TGCGCCAGCAGCCCAACAGGGGAGAGCACAGATACGCAGTATTTT. The encoded protein is CASSPTGESTDTQYF.

The sample holds many counts of this clonotype. J is TRBJ2-2 and V is TRBV7-7; tentatively, D is TRBD1 (6 bases). Trimming stripped 5 bases from V and 4 bases from J, with 14 bases between. The CDR3 is made up of 15 amino acids. Germline V lookup: CDR1 SSHAT, CDR2 FNYEAQ (reference sequence). DNA of the CDR3: TGTGCCAGCAGCACGGACAGCCGGGCCACCGGGGAGCTGTTTTTT. Encoded protein: CASSTDSRATGELFF.

This clonotype appeared many times. This chain links TRBV11-2 with TRBJ2-5; 11 bases match TRBD2. V lost 2 bases to trimming and J lost 4 bases; unmatched junction nucleotides: 9. The CDR3 runs to 17 residues. Per germline, CDR1 SGHAT and CDR2 FQNNGV. DNA of the CDR3: TGTGCCAGCAGCTTATTCCAGGGGCTAGCGGGAGGAGAGACCCAGTACTTC. Protein: CASSLFQGLAGGETQYF.

CDR3 in amino acids: CASSFSSWAGESSYNEQFF. The CDR3 nucleotides read TGTGCCAGCAGCTTTTCCTCGTGGGCAGGGGAGAGCTCCTACAATGAGCAGTTCTTC. The chain carries TRBV11-2 and TRBJ2-1; TRBD1 is a possible D gene (6 bases). The V end was cut by 3 bases, the J end by 0 bases, with 21 bases between. This CDR3 has 19 amino acids. Germline CDR1 reads SGHAT; CDR2 reads FQNNGV.

This clonotype showed up many times. This chain uses TRBV12-3 or TRBV12-4 with TRBJ1-1; D might be TRBD1 (5 bases). V shed 7 bases and J shed 5 bases, with 14 bases lying between them. The CDR3 spans 13 residues. CDR3 amino acids: CASTRRGGTEAFF. In DNA form, the CDR3 reads TGTGCCAGCACCCGGAGGGGTGGGACTGAAGCTTTCTTT.

Ten or more counts support this clonotype. As DNA, the CDR3 is TGTGCCACCAGTGACTCCGGGACAGCCTACGAGCAGTACTTC. The encoded protein is CATSDSGTAYEQYF. The chain recombines TRBV24-1 with TRBJ2-7; 7 bases match TRBD1. V dropped 4 bases and J dropped 2; count of bases not matched to a gene: 4. The CDR3 length is 14 residues. The V gene's germline CDR1 is KGHDR and CDR2 SFDVKD.

At least ten counts were recorded for this clonotype. The V gene is TRBV29-1, the J gene TRBJ2-2; the D gene could be TRBD1 or TRBD2 (5 bases each). Germline CDR1 reads SQVTM; CDR2 reads ANQGSEA. V lost 4 bases, J lost 6 bases, and 18 bases lay in between. The CDR3 totals 15 residues. CDR3 protein: CSVVPGPGGSGELFF. The CDR3, as DNA: TGCAGCGTTGTTCCGGGACCAGGAGGTTCCGGGGAGCTGTTTTTT.

This clonotype was seen repeatedly, ten times or more. The chain links TRBV4-1 to TRBJ1-2, with unresolved D. This CDR3 region has 14 residues. V was trimmed by 0 bases and J by 3 bases, leaving 8 bases between them. CDR1 and CDR2 (germline): MGHRA, YSYEKL. The chain's CDR3 is CASSQDPGDYGYTF. The CDR3 DNA reads TGCGCCAGCAGCCAAGATCCAGGCGACTATGGCTACACCTTC.

Ten or more counts support this clonotype. The chain links TRBV20-1 to TRBJ2-7; 12 nucleotides match TRBD2. CDR1 is DFQATT and CDR2 is SNEGSKA in the germline V gene (reference sequence). This CDR3 contains 15 residues. V trimming: 3 bases; J trimming: 0 bases; junction bases outside the gene matches: 3. The CDR3 sequence: CSASSSGRASYEQYF. In nucleotides, the CDR3 is TGCAGTGCTAGCTCTAGCGGGAGGGCCTCCTACGAGCAGTACTTC.

This clonotype was picked up many times. The rearrangement uses TRBV6-1 and TRBJ2-2; the D is unclear. The CDR3 loop spans 10 amino acids. Deletions cut 8 bases from V and 7 bases from J, with 5 bases between. CDR1 MNHNS and CDR2 SASEGT come from the germline V gene. The CDR3 sequence is CASGGGELFF. CDR3 coding DNA: TGTGCCAGCGGTGGCGGGGAGCTGTTTTTT.

This clonotype was observed many times. This rearrangement joins TRBV27 to TRBJ1-6; 7 bases agree with TRBD1. Germline V gives CDR1 MNHEY, CDR2 SMNVEV (reference sequence). Trimming took 4 bases from V and 2 from J; bases not matched to a gene: 2. The CDR3 runs to 15 residues. In nucleotides, the CDR3 is TGTGCCAGCAGTTATGGGACAGCCTATAATTCACCCCTCCACTTT. Its protein is CASSYGTAYNSPLHF.

At least ten counts were recorded for this clonotype. The CDR3 protein is CASSFGGTSYEQYF. The CDR3 nucleotides are TGTGCCAGCAGTTTTGGGGGAACCTCCTACGAGCAGTACTTC. The V gene is TRBV12-3 or TRBV12-4, the J gene TRBJ2-7; D could derive from TRBD1 or TRBD2 (5 bases each). This CDR3 is built from 14 residues. V lost 3 bases and J lost 0, with 9 bases in between.

This clonotype was counted only a few times. The chain links TRBV11-2 to TRBJ2-2; 14 bases are a match to TRBD2. CDR3 length: 20 residues. V was pared by 5 bases and J by 4 bases, with 15 bases of the junction left unmatched. CDR1 is SGHAT and CDR2 is FQNNGV in the germline V gene. The chain's CDR3 is CASSTQIGTSGSGGTGELFF. The CDR3 DNA reads as TGTGCCAGCAGCACCCAGATAGGGACTAGCGGGAGTGGGGGCACCGGGGAGCTGTTTTTT.

This clonotype was observed many times. The genes are TRBV11-3 and TRBJ1-1, with D unclear. This CDR3 has 11 amino acids. Germline-derived CDR1 and CDR2 are SGHNT and YENEEA. V lost 4 bases, J lost 10 bases, and 10 bases lay in between. Written as DNA, the CDR3 is TGTGCCAGCAGCTATGGACCTGGAGCTTTCTTT. Translating it yields CASSYGPGAFF.

This clonotype showed up many times. The chain links TRBV20-1 to TRBJ1-5; weak D call: TRBD1 (5 bases). This CDR3 comprises 16 residues. V shed 0 bases and J shed 0 bases, with 12 bases lying between them. The germline gives CDR1 DFQATT, CDR2 SNEGSKA (reference sequence). The CDR3 protein is CSARDSLQDSNQPQHF. CDR3 coding DNA: TGCAGTGCTAGAGATTCGTTACAGGATAGCAATCAGCCCCAGCATTTT.

This sequence joins TRBV7-2 and TRBJ2-5; D not resolved. Germline assignment: CDR1 SGHTA and CDR2 FQGNSA. V was pared by 2 bases and J by 3 bases, with 7 bases between. The CDR3 consists of 13 residues. In DNA form, the CDR3 reads TGTGCCAGCAGCTTATGGCCTGAAGAGACCCAGTACTTC. Encoded protein: CASSLWPEETQYF.

V gene TRBV3-1 combines with J gene TRBJ2-1; 8 nucleotides line up with TRBD2. J lost 2 bases, V lost 5 bases, and 11 bases had no gene match. This CDR3 contains 17 residues. CDR1 is LGHDT, CDR2 YNNKEL, per germline (reference sequence). The CDR3 DNA sequence: TGTGCCAGCAGCAAGCATGTGGGAGCGGGGGCCTACAATGAGCAGTTCTTC. This gives the protein CASSKHVGAGAYNEQFF.

The sample holds many counts of this clonotype. The V call is TRBV12-3 or TRBV12-4, the J call TRBJ2-1, with 10 bases aligning to TRBD2. The J segment lost 3 bases and the V segment lost 0 bases, leaving 5 bases of the junction unmatched. The CDR3 sequence is 17 residues long. The CDR3 sequence is CASSLALAGANYNEQFF. DNA of the CDR3: TGTGCCAGCAGTTTAGCGCTAGCGGGAGCGAACTACAATGAGCAGTTCTTC.

This clonotype came up many times. The chain is built from TRBV12-3 or TRBV12-4 and TRBJ2-3, with a tentative D call TRBD2 (5 bases). Trimming cost V 6 bases and J 8 bases, with 12 bases left between them. This CDR3 contains 12 residues. This chain's CDR3 is CASSLLVGTQYF. As DNA, the CDR3 is TGTGCCAGCAGCCTACTAGTCGGTACGCAGTATTTT.

This clonotype was counted a few times. This chain links TRBV29-1 with TRBJ1-1; D not resolved. The CDR3 extends over 11 amino acids. V gave up 1 base and J gave up 6 bases, with 6 bases separating them. The germline CDR1 and CDR2 sequences are SQVTM and ANQGSEA. CDR3 sequence (DNA): TGCAGCGTTGAAGGGGCAGCTGAAGCTTTCTTT. It specifies CSVEGAAEAFF.

This clonotype was observed many times. This chain links TRBV15 with TRBJ2-1; either TRBD1 or TRBD2 may supply D (6 bases each). CDR3 length equals 15 residues. The V gene's germline CDR1 is LNHNV and CDR2 YYDKDF (reference sequence). V lost 4 bases to trimming and J lost 4 bases, with 14 bases between them. The CDR3 loop is CATSNGGPSYNEQFF. The CDR3 nucleotides read TGTGCCACCAGCAACGGGGGCCCGAGTTACAATGAGCAGTTCTTC.

This clonotype occurred many times. The chain links TRBV28 to TRBJ1-5; no definite D call. Trimming took 8 bases from V and 0 from J, leaving 11 bases between them. This CDR3 comprises 14 residues. Germline CDR1 and CDR2: MDHEN and SYDVKM. The CDR3 loop reads CASQTYYSNQPQHF. In nucleotides, the CDR3 is TGTGCCAGCCAAACCTATTATAGCAATCAGCCCCAGCATTTT.

This clonotype appeared many times. This rearrangement joins TRBV12-3 or TRBV12-4 to TRBJ2-2, with D possibly matching TRBD1 (6 bases). The CDR3 consists of 15 residues. V lost 3 bases, J lost 1 base, and 9 bases lay in between. CDR3: CASSFGRGNTGELFF. The CDR3 DNA sequence: TGTGCCAGCAGTTTCGGCAGGGGGAACACCGGGGAGCTGTTTTTT.